This T cell receptor beta chain was captured in a study of shared clonotypes between healthy human individuals. Study background: Aged 18 to 49, the donors were a couple of women and a few men.

About this clone: Its antigen is still unknown.

V dropped 1 base and J dropped 4 bases, with 11 bases sitting between them. This CDR3 has 15 amino acids. Germline CDR1 and CDR2: MNHEY and SVGAGI. Negatively enriched CD4+ T cells were divided by CD45RA into naive and memory. General study points: Sampling involved blood alone; tissue repertoires likely differ. Clonotypes not shared had lower generation probabilities than those common to all four donors.

Method: immunoSEQ multiplex PCR; TCRdb's copy keeps in-frame clones and lacks some. This sample carries over a million clones, just under 99% of them seen once, and the ten largest clones take about 0.35%. This sequence was found in a man aged 30-40 years in good health. Material for sequencing was naive CD4+ T cells sorted from blood. Subset denoted: CD45RA+ positively selected. The V gene is TRBV6-5, the J gene TRBJ2-1; no firm D call. DNA of the CDR3: TGTGCCAGCAGTTACTTCCAGGCGGAGTACAATGAGCAGTTCTTC. The encoded protein is CASSYFQAEYNEQFF.